This entry is about one TCR beta chain. The antigen remains undetermined. Sequencing was performed with immunoSEQ multiplex PCR; in TCRdb, only in-frame clones are kept and a portion is missing. The data hold about 4,200 clones, with 50% to 75% observed a single time. Sorted subsets were CFSE-labeled and cultured approximately 5 days with allogeneic dendritic cells. Naive CD45RA+ and memory CD45RO+ CD4+ or CD8+ T cells were FACS-sorted. This sample was included in a study of regulatory dendritic cells for organ transplantation. Overall study: Regulatory dendritic cells were monocyte-derived, receiving vitamin D3 on days 0 and 4 and IL-10 on day 4.

Study conclusions and caveats: The authors noted considerable between-person heterogeneity in alloreactive memory CD8+ cells.

Trimming pared 1 base from V and 2 bases from J, leaving 12 bases between. Germline values: CDR1 MNHEY, CDR2 SMNVEV (reference sequence). The CDR3 loop spans 15 amino acids. Sequences were obtained from memory CD8+ T cells from blood cultured with regulatory dendritic cells. Subset noted: CD45RO+ memory T cells. This TCR came from a human donor in good health. The chain combines TRBV27 with TRBJ2-7; D is ambiguous. CDR3 protein: CASSLYRISTYEQYF. Here the CDR3 DNA reads TGTGCCAGCAGTTTATATAGAATTTCAACCTACGAGCAGTACTTC.